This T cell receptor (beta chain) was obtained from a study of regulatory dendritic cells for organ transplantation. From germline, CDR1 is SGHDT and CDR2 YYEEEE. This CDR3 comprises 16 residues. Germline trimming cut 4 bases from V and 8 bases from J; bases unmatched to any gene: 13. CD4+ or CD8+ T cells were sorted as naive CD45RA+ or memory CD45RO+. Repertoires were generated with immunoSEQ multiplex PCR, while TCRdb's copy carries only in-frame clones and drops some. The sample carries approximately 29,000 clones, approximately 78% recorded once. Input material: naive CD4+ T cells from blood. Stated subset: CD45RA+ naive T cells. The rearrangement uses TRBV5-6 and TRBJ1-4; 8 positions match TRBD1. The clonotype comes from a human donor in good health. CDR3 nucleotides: TGTGCCAGCAGCATAGGACAGGGACGAGTAGACGAAAAACTGTTTTTT. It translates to CASSIGQGRVDEKLFF.